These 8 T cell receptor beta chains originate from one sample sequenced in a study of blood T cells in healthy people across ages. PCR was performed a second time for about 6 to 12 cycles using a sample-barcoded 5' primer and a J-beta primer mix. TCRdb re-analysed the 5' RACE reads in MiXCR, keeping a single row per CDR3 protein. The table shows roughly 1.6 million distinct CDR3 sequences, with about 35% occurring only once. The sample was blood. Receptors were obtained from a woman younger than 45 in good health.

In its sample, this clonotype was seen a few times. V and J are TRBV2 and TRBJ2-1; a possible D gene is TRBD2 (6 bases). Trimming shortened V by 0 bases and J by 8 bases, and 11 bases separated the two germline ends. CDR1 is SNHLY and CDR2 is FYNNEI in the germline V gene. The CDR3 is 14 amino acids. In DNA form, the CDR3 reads TGTGCCAGCAGTGAAGCGGGAGGTATCTATGAGCAGTTCTTC. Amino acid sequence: CASSEAGGIYEQFF.

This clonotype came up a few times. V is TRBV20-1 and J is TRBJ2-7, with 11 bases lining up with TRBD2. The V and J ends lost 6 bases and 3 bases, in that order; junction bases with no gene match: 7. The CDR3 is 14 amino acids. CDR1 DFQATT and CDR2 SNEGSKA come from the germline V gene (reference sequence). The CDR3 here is CSATGTSGFYEQYF. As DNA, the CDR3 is TGCAGTGCCACCGGGACTAGCGGATTCTACGAGCAGTACTTC.

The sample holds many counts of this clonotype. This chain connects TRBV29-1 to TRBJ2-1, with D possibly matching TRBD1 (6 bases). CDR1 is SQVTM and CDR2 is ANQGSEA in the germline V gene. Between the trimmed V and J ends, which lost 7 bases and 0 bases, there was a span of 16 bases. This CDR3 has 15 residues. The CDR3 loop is CSAYPGQDSYNEQFF. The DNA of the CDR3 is TGCAGCGCATATCCGGGACAAGACTCCTACAATGAGCAGTTCTTC.

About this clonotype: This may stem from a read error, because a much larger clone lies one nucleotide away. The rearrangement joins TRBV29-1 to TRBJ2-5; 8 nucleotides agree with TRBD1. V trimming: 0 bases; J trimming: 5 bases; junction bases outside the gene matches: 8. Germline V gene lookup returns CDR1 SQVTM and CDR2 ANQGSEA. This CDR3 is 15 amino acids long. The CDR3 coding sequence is TGCAGCGTTGAAGATCTTCAGGGGGCTCAGGAGACCCAGTACTTC. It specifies CSVEDLQGAQETQYF.

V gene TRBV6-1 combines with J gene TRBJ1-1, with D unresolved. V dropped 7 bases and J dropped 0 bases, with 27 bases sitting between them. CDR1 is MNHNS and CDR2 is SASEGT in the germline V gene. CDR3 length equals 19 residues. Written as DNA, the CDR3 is TGTGCCAGCAAACCGGGATACCGACGAAATCCGGGAATGAACACTGAAGCTTTCTTT. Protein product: CASKPGYRRNPGMNTEAFF.

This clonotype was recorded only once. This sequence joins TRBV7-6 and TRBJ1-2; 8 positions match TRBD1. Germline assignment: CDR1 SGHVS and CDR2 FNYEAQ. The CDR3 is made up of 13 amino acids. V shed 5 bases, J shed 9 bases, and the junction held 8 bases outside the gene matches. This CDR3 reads CASSLTGGGSYTF. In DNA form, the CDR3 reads TGTGCCAGCAGCCTCACAGGGGGAGGGAGCTACACCTTC.

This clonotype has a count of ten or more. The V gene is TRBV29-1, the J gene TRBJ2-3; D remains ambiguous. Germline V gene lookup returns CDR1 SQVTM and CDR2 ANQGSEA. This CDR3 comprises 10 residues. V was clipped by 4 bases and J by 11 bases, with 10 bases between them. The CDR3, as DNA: TGCAGCGTTGCAGACTCAGGGCAGTATTTT. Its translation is CSVADSGQYF.

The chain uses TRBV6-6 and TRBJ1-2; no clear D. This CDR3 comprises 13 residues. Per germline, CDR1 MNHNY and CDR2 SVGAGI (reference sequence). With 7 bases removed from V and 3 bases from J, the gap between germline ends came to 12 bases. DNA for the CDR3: TGTGCCAGCACGGGCCGGGTGTACTATGGCTACACCTTC. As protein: CASTGRVYYGYTF.